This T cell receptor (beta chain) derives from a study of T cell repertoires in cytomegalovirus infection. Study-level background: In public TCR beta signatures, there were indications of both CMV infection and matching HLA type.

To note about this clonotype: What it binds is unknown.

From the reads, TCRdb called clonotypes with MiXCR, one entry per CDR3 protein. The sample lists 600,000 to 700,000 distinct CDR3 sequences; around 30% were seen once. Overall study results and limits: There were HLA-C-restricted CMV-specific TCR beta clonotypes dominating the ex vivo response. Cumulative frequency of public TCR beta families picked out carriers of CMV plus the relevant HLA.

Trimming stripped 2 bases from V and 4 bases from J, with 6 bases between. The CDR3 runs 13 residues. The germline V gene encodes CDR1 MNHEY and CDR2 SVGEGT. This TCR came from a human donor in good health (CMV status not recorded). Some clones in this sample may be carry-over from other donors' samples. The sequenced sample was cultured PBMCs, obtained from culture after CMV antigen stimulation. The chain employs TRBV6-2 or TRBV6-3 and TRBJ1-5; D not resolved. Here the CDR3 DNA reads TGTGCCAGCAGTTACGAAAGTAATCAGCCCCAGCATTTT. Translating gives CASSYESNQPQHF.